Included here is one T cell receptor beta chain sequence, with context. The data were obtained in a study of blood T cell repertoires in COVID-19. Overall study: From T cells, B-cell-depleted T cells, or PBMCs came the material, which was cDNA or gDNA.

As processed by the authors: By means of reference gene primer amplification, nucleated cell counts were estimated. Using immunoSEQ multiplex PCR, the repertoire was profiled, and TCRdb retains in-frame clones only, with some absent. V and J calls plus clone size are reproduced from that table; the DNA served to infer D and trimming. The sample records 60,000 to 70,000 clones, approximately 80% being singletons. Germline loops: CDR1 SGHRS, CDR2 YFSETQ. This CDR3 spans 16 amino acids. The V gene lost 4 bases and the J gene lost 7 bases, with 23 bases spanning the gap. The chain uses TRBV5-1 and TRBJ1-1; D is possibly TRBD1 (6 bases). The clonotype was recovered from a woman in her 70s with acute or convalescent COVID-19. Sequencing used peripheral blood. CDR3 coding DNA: TGCGCCAGCAGCAAGACAGGTGAAGGTAGGAACGTTGAAGCTTTCTTT. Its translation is CASSKTGEGRNVEAFF.